This passage covers 14 T cell receptor beta chains from one sample sequenced in a study of blood T cells in healthy people across ages. Through a sample-barcoded 5' primer and a J-beta primer mix, a second PCR was run for 7 to 11 cycles. Via MiXCR, TCRdb re-called the 5' RACE reads, giving one row per CDR3 protein. The repertoire holds around 650,000 distinct CDR3 sequences, 40% to 45% seen once, with approximately 29% in the top ten. Sequenced: blood. The receptors here all came from a man at least 80 years old in good health.

The rearrangement links TRBV29-1 to TRBJ2-1; 7 positions match TRBD2. Germline assignment: CDR1 SQVTM and CDR2 ANQGSEA. The length of the CDR3 is 15 residues. Trimming cost V 4 bases and J 0 bases; bases outside gene matches: 6. In DNA, the CDR3 is TGCAGCGTTGCGATAGGCGGGAGCTCCTACAATGAGCAGTTCTTC. Protein sequence: CSVAIGGSSYNEQFF.

The rearrangement links TRBV2 to TRBJ2-1, with D possibly TRBD2 on 7 matching bases. The germline V and J ends were trimmed by 7 bases and 10 bases, with 23 bases remaining between them. The CDR3 loop spans 15 amino acids. The germline V gene has CDR1 SNHLY and CDR2 FYNNEI. The CDR3 coding sequence is TGTGCCAGCATCGTTGCGGGGGCCCTCTCCTACGAGCAGTTCTTC. The encoded protein is CASIVAGALSYEQFF.

This clonotype was observed a few times. The germline gene is not matched at one end of the junction; a read error may be the cause. The rearrangement uses TRBV28 and TRBJ2-1, with D hard to call. This CDR3 is 13 amino acids long. Looked up from germline, CDR1 is MDHEN and CDR2 is SYDVKM. CDR3: CASRQRSFNEQFF. The CDR3 nucleotides read TGTGCCAGCAGACAGAGGTCCTTCAATGAGCAGTTCTTC.

CDR3 in DNA: TGTGCCAGCAGTTCGGGGGGGGGAGGTAATGAGCAGTTCTTC. This sequence encodes CASSSGGGGNEQFF. The V and J genes are TRBV9 and TRBJ2-1; 8 bases map to TRBD2. V dropped 5 bases and J dropped 7; count of bases not matched to a gene: 8. CDR1 is SGDLS and CDR2 is YYNGEE in the germline V gene. This CDR3 is built from 14 residues.

This clonotype turned up a few times. The rearrangement uses TRBV20-1 and TRBJ2-4; D unresolved. TRBJ2-7 explains the end of the DNA better; the J call may be wrong. Germline-derived CDR1 and CDR2 are DFQATT and SNEGSKA (reference sequence). The CDR3 covers 12 residues. The CDR3 DNA is TGCAGTGCGGCCCGTGAATTCTACGAGCAGTACTTC. Its protein product is CSAAREFYEQYF.

On this clonotype: One end of the junction varies from germline; a read error may be responsible. The chain uses TRBV18 and TRBJ2-5, with a weak D call TRBD2 (5 bases). Germline CDR1 and CDR2: KGHSH and LQKENI. The CDR3 totals 17 residues. The CDR3 reads CAGSPRDSDLFRETQYF. In nucleotides, the CDR3 is TGTGCCGGCTCACCAAGAGACTCGGACTTATTCCGAGAGACCCAGTACTTC.

The chain is built from TRBV2 and TRBJ2-1, with D unclear. The end of the DNA aligns better with TRBJ2-7, so the J call may be wrong. Germline V lookup: CDR1 SNHLY, CDR2 FYNNEI. The CDR3 has 15 residues. The CDR3 DNA is TGTGCCAGCAGTGAAATGTCGAGCTCCTACAATGAGCAGTACTTC. This encodes CASSEMSSSYNEQYF.

This clonotype was seen many times. This sequence joins TRBV7-2 and TRBJ2-6; D remains ambiguous. The CDR3 length is 15 residues. V lost 1 base to trimming and J lost 4 bases, with 8 bases between them. Germline V gene lookup returns CDR1 SGHTA and CDR2 FQGNSA. The CDR3 sequence is CASSLGPPGANVLTF. The CDR3 nucleotides are TGTGCCAGCAGCTTAGGCCCCCCCGGGGCCAACGTCCTGACTTTC.

This clonotype has ten or more counts. The genes are TRBV4-2 and TRBJ2-1; TRBD1 agrees at 8 bases. Germline values: CDR1 LGHNA, CDR2 YNFKEQ. Losses at the gene ends were 4 bases for V and 6 bases for J; bases not matched to a gene: 8. The length of the CDR3 is 15 residues. CDR3 nucleotides: TGTGCCAGCAGCCTAGACGCACAGGGGGGCAATGAGCAGTTCTTC. It translates to CASSLDAQGGNEQFF.

This rearrangement joins TRBV19 to TRBJ1-5, with unresolved D. Germline V gives CDR1 LNHDA, CDR2 SQIVND (reference sequence). Between the trimmed V and J ends, which lost 3 bases and 4 bases, there was a span of 7 bases. This CDR3 has 13 residues. CDR3 region: CASSILTNQPQHF. The CDR3 DNA follows: TGTGCCAGTAGTATCCTGACGAATCAGCCCCAGCATTTT.

The gene calls are TRBV15 and TRBJ2-7, with TRBD1 matching 11 bases. Unmatched junction bases numbered 8, after V lost 2 bases and J lost 5 bases. CDR3 size: 16 residues. Germline CDR1 and CDR2: LNHNV and YYDKDF (reference sequence). The CDR3 is CATSRRPGTGGNEQYF. The DNA of the CDR3 is TGTGCCACCAGCAGACGCCCGGGGACAGGGGGTAACGAGCAGTACTTC.

This clonotype was seen only a few times. The rearrangement links TRBV14 to TRBJ2-5; 10 positions match TRBD2. The J call is doubtful: the DNA matches TRBJ2-7 better. The CDR3 sequence is 14 residues long. The germline V gene encodes CDR1 SGHDN and CDR2 FVKESK. DNA of the CDR3: TGTGCCAGCAGCCAACTAGCGGGAGTAGGCGAGCAGTACTTC. Translation gives CASSQLAGVGEQYF.

The gene calls are TRBV7-9 and TRBJ2-6; D unresolved. Germline assignment: CDR1 SEHNR and CDR2 FQNEAQ (reference sequence). The CDR3 length is 14 residues. V lost 3 bases and J lost 2, with 5 bases in between. CDR3 in DNA: TGTGCCAGCAGCTTGTCTACTGGGGCCAACGTCCTGACTTTC. Translating it yields CASSLSTGANVLTF.

There are a few counts of this clonotype. This chain uses TRBV7-2 with TRBJ2-4; the D is unclear. Germline loops: CDR1 SGHTA, CDR2 FQGNSA. Trimming stripped 4 bases from V and 0 bases from J, with 10 bases between. CDR3 size: 15 residues. The CDR3 is CASSSPKLAKNIQYF. Written as DNA, the CDR3 is TGTGCCAGCAGCTCCCCGAAACTAGCCAAAAACATTCAGTACTTC.